The 32 T cell receptor beta chains reported below all come from one sample, sequenced in a study of blood T cell repertoires in COVID-19. Sequenced by immunoSEQ multiplex PCR; TCRdb stores in-frame clones only, minus some. The table has about 260,000 clones, 86% seen once. Sequencing was carried out using peripheral blood. These receptors came from a man aged 25 to 45 with active or convalescent COVID-19.

This clone was observed a single time. This chain uses TRBV6-2 or TRBV6-3 with TRBJ2-1; 10 positions agree with TRBD2. This CDR3 has 16 residues. V was clipped by 2 bases and J by 5 bases; unmatched bases: 6. Per the germline V gene, CDR1 is MNHEY and CDR2 is SVGEGT. CDR3 residues: CASSYPTSGEHNEQFF. CDR3 bases: TGTGCCAGCAGTTACCCCACTAGCGGGGAGCACAATGAGCAGTTCTTC.

J is TRBJ2-7 and V is TRBV6-2 or TRBV6-3; D is ambiguous. The CDR3 loop spans 11 amino acids. V was shortened by 5 bases and J by 1 base, with 3 bases between the two germline ends. CDR1 MNHEY and CDR2 SVGEGT come from the germline V gene. Here the CDR3 reads CASSRSYEQYF. CDR3 DNA: TGTGCCAGCAGTCGTTCCTACGAGCAGTACTTC.

This sequence joins TRBV6-6 and TRBJ2-7; 8 bases map to TRBD1. Trimming took 4 bases from V and 7 from J; bases not matched to a gene: 6. The germline CDR1 and CDR2 sequences are MNHNY and SVGAGI (reference sequence). CDR3 length: 13 amino acids. The CDR3 region has the DNA TGTGCCAGCAGTTTAGGGACAGGAGGTGAGCAGTACTTC. Its protein is CASSLGTGGEQYF.

The chain recombines TRBV29-1 with TRBJ1-2; D gene unclear. Germline CDR1 and CDR2: SQVTM and ANQGSEA. The CDR3 covers 12 residues. V gave up 6 bases and J gave up 2 bases, with 10 bases separating them. The CDR3 nucleotides are TGCAGCGTAGGCAGGAGGAACTATGGCTACACCTTC. It yields the protein CSVGRRNYGYTF.

This chain connects TRBV9 to TRBJ2-5, with 12 positions matching TRBD2. The CDR3 consists of 19 residues. With V trimmed by 0 bases and J by 4 bases, 13 bases remained unmatched. Germline lookup yields CDR1 SGDLS and CDR2 YYNGEE. CDR3 sequence reads: CASSVDPLAGGPVRETQYF. Here the CDR3 DNA reads TGTGCCAGCAGCGTAGATCCCCTAGCGGGGGGGCCGGTGAGAGAGACCCAGTACTTC.

The table lists this clone with a count of one. The chain has TRBV11-2 and TRBJ2-3; D perhaps matches TRBD2 (5 bases). Looked up from germline, CDR1 is SGHAT and CDR2 is FQNNGV. This CDR3 comprises 13 residues. V gave up 6 bases and J gave up 8 bases, with 15 bases separating them. CDR3 sequence (DNA): TGTGCCAGCAGACCGGAGGCCCTGGCTACGCAGTATTTT. Translated: CASRPEALATQYF.

This sequence joins TRBV5-1 and TRBJ2-5, with TRBD2 identical over 14 bases. The CDR3 spans 16 residues. V was pared by 3 bases and J by 2 bases, with 3 bases of the junction left unmatched. Germline CDR1 SGHRS, CDR2 YFSETQ. DNA of the CDR3: TGCGCCAGCAGCTGGGGACTAGCGGGAGCTCAAGAGACCCAGTACTTC. Translated: CASSWGLAGAQETQYF.

The rearrangement joins TRBV15 to TRBJ1-5, with D unclear. The CDR3 totals 13 residues. The V and J ends lost 1 base and 5 bases respectively, with 6 bases between them. Per germline, CDR1 LNHNV and CDR2 YYDKDF (reference sequence). The DNA of the CDR3 is TGTGCCACCAGCAGAGCATTTGATCAGCCCCAGCATTTT. The encoded protein is CATSRAFDQPQHF.

The chain carries TRBV5-1 and TRBJ1-5; 7 bases are shared with TRBD1. Germline V gene data show CDR1 as SGHRS and CDR2 as YFSETQ. CDR3 length equals 14 residues. V shed 2 bases, J shed 6 bases, and the junction held 5 bases outside the gene matches. As DNA, the CDR3 is TGCGCCAGCAGCTTAGGGGACAGCGGTCAGCCCCAGCATTTT. Its protein product is CASSLGDSGQPQHF.

This chain joins TRBV27 and TRBJ2-5, with 7 bases that match TRBD1. The CDR3 is 15 amino acids. Trimming at V came to 3 bases and at J to 1 base, leaving 5 bases not matched to a gene. Germline CDR1 reads MNHEY; CDR2 reads SMNVEV (reference sequence). The CDR3 reads CASSFIRDSQETQYF. The CDR3 region has the DNA TGTGCCAGCAGTTTTATTAGGGACAGCCAAGAGACCCAGTACTTC.

The chain carries TRBV15 and TRBJ1-1; 10 positions agree with TRBD1. V dropped 1 base and J dropped 8; count of bases not matched to a gene: 7. The CDR3 totals 15 residues. The germline V gene encodes CDR1 LNHNV and CDR2 YYDKDF (reference sequence). The CDR3 DNA reads as TGTGCCACCAGCAGAGGACAGGGGGCCGTGTTGGAAGCTTTCTTT. Translated, it gives CATSRGQGAVLEAFF.

V and J are TRBV19 and TRBJ2-3, with TRBD2 matching 11 bases. The CDR3 sequence is 16 residues long. J gave up 1 base and V 8 bases, and 8 bases lay outside the gene matches. CDR1 LNHDA and CDR2 SQIVND come from the germline V gene (reference sequence). The CDR3 DNA reads TGTGCCAGTTACCTCCAGACTAGCGGGGGCACAGATACGCAGTATTTT. Protein: CASYLQTSGGTDTQYF.

J is TRBJ2-1 and V is TRBV6-7; a weak D match, TRBD1 (5 bases). TRBV6-7 is classed as an ORF, of uncertain function. The CDR3 has 17 amino acids. V shed 4 bases and J shed 3 bases, with 19 bases lying between them. DNA of the CDR3: TGTGCCAGCAGTTTTTCGGATATCCAGGGAAACTACAATGAGCAGTTCTTC. Its translation is CASSFSDIQGNYNEQFF.

The chain has TRBV7-9 and TRBJ1-6; no firm D call. Trimming left V 2 bases short and J 0 bases short, with 8 bases between. Germline V lookup: CDR1 SEHNR, CDR2 FQNEAQ (reference sequence). The CDR3 totals 16 residues. The CDR3 DNA reads TGTGCCAGCAGCTTAAGCGCAAGCTCCTATAATTCACCCCTCCACTTT. Its translation: CASSLSASSYNSPLHF.

The genes are TRBV21-1 and TRBJ2-3; no check of the table's D call, TRBD2, against the DNA was made. TRBV21-1 represents a pseudogene. This CDR3 region has 20 residues. The DNA for the CDR3 is TGTGCCAGCCAACCAGGACTAGCGGGGGGGCCTAACCCCGGTACAGATACGCAGTATTTT. Residues: CASQPGLAGGPNPGTDTQYF.

V and J are TRBV18 and TRBJ2-1, with 11 bases that match TRBD2. With V trimmed by 0 bases and J by 0 bases, 1 base remained unmatched. Germline assignment: CDR1 KGHSH and CDR2 LQKENI. CDR3 size: 17 residues. Here the CDR3 DNA reads TGTGCCAGCTCACCACCAACTAGCGGGAGCTCCTACAATGAGCAGTTCTTC. Translating it yields CASSPPTSGSSYNEQFF.

The chain uses TRBV6-5 and TRBJ2-2; 7 bases are a match to TRBD2. Germline V gene data show CDR1 as MNHEY and CDR2 as SVGAGI. Unmatched junction bases numbered 7, after V lost 2 bases and J lost 7 bases. The CDR3 extends over 15 amino acids. CDR3 DNA: TGTGCCAGCAGTTACGGGGGGACTAATCACGGGGAGCTGTTTTTT. The encoded protein is CASSYGGTNHGELFF.

The chain has TRBV27 and TRBJ2-3; the match to TRBD2 covers 9 bases. V lost 8 bases to trimming and J lost 1 base; unmatched junction nucleotides: 22. This CDR3 has 20 residues. Germline V gives CDR1 MNHEY, CDR2 SMNVEV (reference sequence). CDR3: CASSTPGGAGGPWGTDTQYF. DNA for the CDR3: TGTGCCAGCTCGACCCCGGGGGGGGCGGGGGGGCCTTGGGGCACAGATACGCAGTATTTT.

On this clone itself: The same CDR3 arises from other DNA sequences in this sample as well. The J gene is TRBJ2-6, the V gene TRBV5-1; weak D call: TRBD1 (6 bases). Trimming stripped 4 bases from V and 0 bases from J, with 11 bases between. The CDR3 contains 16 residues. Germline V gives CDR1 SGHRS, CDR2 YFSETQ. CDR3 protein: CASSLGQSSGANVLTF. DNA for the CDR3: TGCGCCAGCAGCCTTGGACAGTCCTCTGGGGCCAACGTCCTGACTTTC.

The rearrangement uses TRBV14 and TRBJ1-5; no definite D call. Looked up from germline, CDR1 is SGHDN and CDR2 is FVKESK. The CDR3 sequence is 13 residues long. Trimming left V 6 bases short and J 6 bases short, with 12 bases between. This CDR3 reads CASSIAASQPQHF. The CDR3 DNA sequence: TGTGCCAGCAGTATCGCGGCTTCTCAGCCCCAGCATTTT.

This chain joins TRBV2 and TRBJ2-7; possibly TRBD1 for D (5 bases). Trimming removed 2 bases from V and 4 bases from J, with 12 bases in between. From germline, CDR1 is SNHLY and CDR2 FYNNEI. The CDR3 length is 14 residues. This CDR3 is CASSEFGREYEQYF. CDR3 sequence (DNA): TGTGCCAGCAGTGAATTCGGCAGGGAATACGAGCAGTACTTC.

This sequence joins TRBV19 and TRBJ1-5, with D hard to call. Germline CDR1 and CDR2: LNHDA and SQIVND (reference sequence). CDR3 length: 15 amino acids. The V and J ends lost 1 base and 3 bases respectively, with 10 bases between them. The CDR3 spells CASSIVLEDNQPQHF. For the CDR3, the DNA is TGTGCCAGTAGTATAGTGTTAGAGGACAATCAGCCCCAGCATTTT.

This clone has a handful of counts. The chain employs TRBV6-1 and TRBJ2-7; unclear D gene. With 2 bases removed from V and 7 bases from J, the gap between germline ends came to 9 bases. The CDR3 covers 12 residues. Germline CDR1 is MNHNS and CDR2 is SASEGT. The DNA of the CDR3 is TGTGCCAGCAGTGAACCCACGAGGGAGCAGTACTTC. Protein: CASSEPTREQYF.

The CDR3 reads CASRRDRGRFGYTF. CDR3 bases: TGTGCCAGCAGACGGGACAGGGGGCGGTTTGGCTACACCTTC. The V and J genes are TRBV6-5 and TRBJ1-2; TRBD1 matches at 12 bases. CDR1 is MNHEY, CDR2 SVGAGI, per germline. CDR3 length equals 14 residues. V trimming: 6 bases; J trimming: 7 bases; junction bases outside the gene matches: 6.

The chain uses TRBV3-1 (or the pseudogene TRBV3-2) and TRBJ1-1; no clear D gene. The V gene lost 1 base and the J gene lost 10 bases, with 13 bases spanning the gap. The CDR3 is 13 residues long. From germline, CDR1 is LGHDT and CDR2 YNNKEL (reference sequence). CDR3 region: CASSQVSGMGAFF. CDR3 nucleotides: TGTGCCAGCAGCCAAGTGAGCGGGATGGGAGCTTTCTTT.

The J gene is TRBJ2-2, the V gene TRBV5-1; D is perhaps TRBD1 (5 bases). The CDR3 covers 13 residues. Trimming took 3 bases from V and 6 from J, leaving 9 bases between them. Germline CDR1 is SGHRS and CDR2 is YFSETQ. CDR3 in DNA: TGCGCCAGCAGCTCCAGGGAAGCCGGGGAGCTGTTTTTT. The encoded protein is CASSSREAGELFF.

Only a few counts were recorded for this clone. The chain links TRBV30 to TRBJ1-6; perhaps TRBD1 as D (6 bases). Germline V gene sequence: CDR1 GTSNPN, CDR2 SVGIG (reference sequence). Between the trimmed V and J ends, which lost 3 bases and 7 bases, there was a span of 16 bases. The CDR3 has 15 amino acids. CDR3 sequence: CAWRVEQGRNSPLHF. CDR3 nucleotides: TGTGCCTGGAGGGTGGAACAGGGAAGGAATTCACCCCTCCACTTT.

The chain has TRBV4-1 and TRBJ1-1; tentative D call: TRBD1 (6 bases). The CDR3 totals 15 residues. Germline V lookup: CDR1 MGHRA, CDR2 YSYEKL. V lost 0 bases to trimming and J lost 11 bases, with 19 bases between them. DNA for the CDR3: TGCGCCAGCAGCCAAGATGGGGGCTTTAAGGGTGAGGCTTTCTTT. Translated, it gives CASSQDGGFKGEAFF.

The V gene is TRBV30, the J gene TRBJ2-7; 8 bases are shared with TRBD1. The germline gives CDR1 GTSNPN, CDR2 SVGIG (reference sequence). This CDR3 spans 15 amino acids. V lost 1 base to trimming and J lost 1 base; unmatched junction nucleotides: 6. The CDR3 protein is CAWSAGQGSSYEQYF. The CDR3 nucleotides are TGTGCCTGGAGTGCAGGACAGGGTTCGTCCTACGAGCAGTACTTC.

The genes are TRBV13 and TRBJ2-7, with 9 nucleotides matching TRBD1. Germline V gene sequence: CDR1 PRHDT, CDR2 FYEKMQ (reference sequence). This CDR3 has 15 residues. Unmatched junction bases numbered 8, after V lost 5 bases and J lost 3 bases. CDR3 sequence reads: CASSHPGTGLYEQYF. CDR3 coding DNA: TGTGCCAGCAGCCATCCGGGGACAGGGCTCTACGAGCAGTACTTC.

This chain links TRBV14 with TRBJ1-2; D perhaps matches TRBD1 (5 bases). The CDR3 length is 16 residues. V lost 2 bases and J 1 base, leaving 14 bases between the germline ends. Germline values: CDR1 SGHDN, CDR2 FVKESK. In nucleotides, the CDR3 is TGTGCCAGCAGCCAAAAGGGCGGACATAGTAACTATGGCTACACCTTC. Its translation: CASSQKGGHSNYGYTF.

Worth noting for this clone: Distinct nucleotide sequences in the sample also encode this CDR3. V is TRBV11-3 and J is TRBJ1-1; D gene unclear. Germline CDR1 reads SGHNT; CDR2 reads YENEEA. V lost 2 bases to trimming and J lost 2 bases, with 6 bases between them. The CDR3 is 13 residues long. The CDR3 region is CASSLLRNTEAFF. The DNA for the CDR3 is TGTGCCAGCAGCTTACTCAGAAACACTGAAGCTTTCTTT.